Presented here are 16 T cell receptor beta chains from one specimen sequenced in a study of blood T cell repertoires in COVID-19. The repertoire was sequenced with immunoSEQ multiplex PCR; TCRdb's copy has only in-frame clones and lacks some. This table holds 150,000 or so clones, about 81% found once. Sequencing used peripheral blood. All receptors derive from a human donor in a cohort sampled during active COVID-19.

The chain combines TRBV27 with TRBJ2-2; tentative D call: TRBD2 (5 bases). This CDR3 has 14 amino acids. The V end was cut by 6 bases, the J end by 0 bases, with 8 bases between. Germline V gene lookup returns CDR1 MNHEY and CDR2 SMNVEV (reference sequence). The CDR3 DNA sequence: TGTGCCAGCAGGCAGCGGACGAACACCGGGGAGCTGTTTTTT. Encoded protein: CASRQRTNTGELFF.

This clone appeared once. The gene calls are TRBV20-1 and TRBJ2-3; D is uncertain. The CDR3 totals 13 residues. V lost 3 bases and J lost 2, with 9 bases in between. CDR1 and CDR2 (germline): DFQATT, SNEGSKA (reference sequence). This CDR3 is CSASISDTDTQYF. CDR3 coding DNA: TGCAGTGCTAGTATTTCAGACACAGATACGCAGTATTTT.

The V gene is TRBV11-2, the J gene TRBJ2-7; D is undetermined. CDR1 and CDR2 from the germline V gene are SGHAT and FQNNGV. The CDR3 covers 14 residues. The ends were cut back, 5 bases at V and 3 bases at J, with 14 bases in the middle. The CDR3 DNA reads as TGTGCCAGCAGCCCGATGCGGCGGATCTACGAGCAGTACTTC. Its translation is CASSPMRRIYEQYF.

This clone was recorded only once. This chain links TRBV10-3 with TRBJ1-1; 8 nucleotides align to TRBD1. Germline trimming cut 3 bases from V and 4 bases from J; bases unmatched to any gene: 10. Germline values: CDR1 ENHRY, CDR2 SYGVKD. The CDR3 has 16 amino acids. CDR3 amino acids: CAISDQAGGHGTEAFF. The CDR3 DNA follows: TGTGCCATCAGTGATCAGGCAGGGGGCCATGGCACTGAAGCTTTCTTT.

This clone was picked up one time. This chain joins TRBV2 and TRBJ2-2; possible D gene TRBD1, 6 bases. The CDR3 loop spans 14 amino acids. Germline V gene lookup returns CDR1 SNHLY and CDR2 FYNNEI. Trimming pared 10 bases from V and 0 bases from J, leaving 12 bases between. CDR3 in DNA: TGTGCCAACAAACAGGGTTCGAACACCGGGGAGCTGTTTTTT. Translation: CANKQGSNTGELFF.

This sequence joins TRBV7-2 and TRBJ2-7; 8 bases align to TRBD2. J gave up 3 bases and V 3 bases, and 4 bases lay outside the gene matches. The CDR3 is made up of 14 amino acids. The germline V gene encodes CDR1 SGHTA and CDR2 FQGNSA. The CDR3 nucleotides are TGTGCCAGCAGCTTGGGACTAGGATACTACGAGCAGTACTTC. Its translation: CASSLGLGYYEQYF.

The rearrangement joins TRBV10-3 to TRBJ2-5; D unclear. The CDR3 runs 12 residues. Germline V CDR1 and CDR2: ENHRY, SYGVKD. V was pared by 5 bases and J by 3 bases, with 7 bases between. CDR3: CAISRSKETQYF. The DNA of the CDR3 is TGTGCCATCAGTCGGAGTAAAGAGACCCAGTACTTC.

This chain joins TRBV5-1 and TRBJ2-7, with D perhaps matching TRBD2 (6 bases). Germline V gives CDR1 SGHRS, CDR2 YFSETQ. Trimming took off 4 bases at V and 0 bases at J, with 14 bases between the two ends. This CDR3 is built from 15 residues. The CDR3: CASSIPGTVSYEQYF. For the CDR3, the DNA is TGCGCCAGCAGCATACCCGGGACTGTCTCCTACGAGCAGTACTTC.

The chain joins TRBV29-1 to TRBJ1-1; the match to TRBD1 covers 7 bases. V dropped 6 bases and J dropped 4; count of bases not matched to a gene: 14. The CDR3 sequence is 15 residues long. The germline CDR1 and CDR2 sequences are SQVTM and ANQGSEA. Here the CDR3 reads CSVGSPDRPLTEAFF. The CDR3 DNA follows: TGCAGCGTCGGTTCCCCGGACAGGCCCCTCACTGAAGCTTTCTTT.

This chain joins TRBV10-3 and TRBJ2-3; D gene unclear. Germline V gene lookup returns CDR1 ENHRY and CDR2 SYGVKD. The V and J ends lost 1 base and 5 bases respectively, with 4 bases between them. The CDR3 is 12 residues long. The CDR3 reads CAISEFGDTQYF. The CDR3 DNA reads as TGTGCCATCAGTGAGTTCGGAGATACGCAGTATTTT.

V is TRBV12-5 and J is TRBJ1-1, with D uncertain. Germline loops: CDR1 LGHNT, CDR2 FRNRAP. The ends were cut back, 7 bases at V and 6 bases at J, with 12 bases in the middle. The CDR3 runs 12 residues. CDR3 coding DNA: TGTGCTAGTGCCAGGCTCGGTGCTGAAGCTTTCTTT. Its protein product is CASARLGAEAFF.

The CDR3 sequence is CASSQSQNPSSGQYNEQFF. CDR3 bases: TGCGCCAGCAGTCAATCACAGAACCCATCGAGCGGGCAATACAATGAGCAGTTCTTC. The chain joins TRBV23-1 to TRBJ2-1; D is possibly TRBD2 (6 bases). TRBV23-1 belongs to the ORF category, with a function that is uncertain. The germline V and J ends were trimmed by 0 bases and 4 bases, with 22 bases remaining between them. The CDR3 totals 19 residues.

The rearrangement uses TRBV7-9 and TRBJ1-4; unclear D gene. The CDR3 has 14 residues. CDR1 SEHNR and CDR2 FQNEAQ come from the germline V gene (reference sequence). V dropped 6 bases and J dropped 5 bases, with 13 bases sitting between them. CDR3 nucleotides: TGTGCCAGCAGGAACACCGGGGAGAATGAAAAACTGTTTTTT. It translates to CASRNTGENEKLFF.

The CDR3 loop reads CASSLEYGDTYEQYF. For the CDR3, the DNA is TGTGCCAGCAGCTTAGAGTACGGGGATACCTACGAGCAGTACTTC. The chain employs TRBV11-1 and TRBJ2-7; TRBD2 is a possible D gene (5 bases). Trimming left V 1 base short and J 2 bases short, with 12 bases between. CDR1 is SGHAT and CDR2 is FQDESV in the germline V gene (reference sequence). This CDR3 has 15 residues.

The chain employs TRBV19 and TRBJ1-6, with a weak D call TRBD1 (6 bases). V was trimmed by 7 bases and J by 9 bases, leaving 13 bases between them. Germline V gene lookup returns CDR1 LNHDA and CDR2 SQIVND (reference sequence). The CDR3 has 13 residues. CDR3 region: CASNGQKSSPLHF. The CDR3 coding sequence is TGTGCCAGTAATGGACAGAAGAGTTCACCCCTCCACTTT. Drawing the rest from reference TRBV19 and TRBJ1-6, the complete variable domain is DGGITQSPKYLFRKEGQNVTLSCEQNLNHDAMYWYRQDPGQGLRLIYYSQIVNDFQKGDIAEGYSVSREKKESFPLTVTSAQKNPTAFYLCASNGQKSSPLHFGNGTRLTVT.

The chain combines TRBV5-4 with TRBJ1-4; tentative D call: TRBD1 (5 bases). CDR3 length: 16 residues. Germline V CDR1 and CDR2: SGHNT, YYREEE (reference sequence). Trimming cost V 4 bases and J 3 bases, with 16 bases left between them. This CDR3 reads CASSPGGGAANEKLFF. The CDR3 nucleotides are TGTGCCAGCAGCCCCGGGGGTGGGGCGGCTAATGAAAAACTGTTTTTT.